These 27 T cell receptor beta chains came from one sample sequenced in a study of blood T cell repertoires in COVID-19. Sequencing was performed with immunoSEQ multiplex PCR; in TCRdb, only in-frame clones are kept and a portion is missing. The sample holds tens of thousands of clones, less than 85% seen once. The sample taken for sequencing was peripheral blood. All receptors come from a man aged 55-75 years with acute or convalescent COVID-19.

To note about this clone: The junction differs from germline at one of its ends, possibly a read error. The chain recombines TRBV7-9 with TRBJ1-2, with D perhaps TRBD1 (5 bases). CDR3 length: 14 residues. Germline CDR1 reads SEHNR; CDR2 reads FQNEAQ (reference sequence). CDR3 loop: CASSLVPTGYGYTF. In DNA, the CDR3 is TGTGCCAGCAGTTTAGTCCCTACAGGCTATGGCTACACCTTC.

V gene TRBV7-9 combines with J gene TRBJ1-1; D gene ambiguous. V dropped 0 bases and J dropped 2 bases, with 7 bases sitting between them. This CDR3 comprises 14 residues. Germline V gene data show CDR1 as SEHNR and CDR2 as FQNEAQ (reference sequence). The CDR3 spells CASSLAYTNTEAFF. DNA for the CDR3: TGTGCCAGCAGCTTAGCGTACACAAACACTGAAGCTTTCTTT.

The chain employs TRBV2 and TRBJ2-3; D is perhaps TRBD2 (5 bases). CDR3 length: 16 residues. Trimming took off 0 bases at V and 1 base at J, with 11 bases between the two ends. From germline, CDR1 is SNHLY and CDR2 FYNNEI. This CDR3 is CASSEAEAVGTDTQYF. The CDR3 DNA is TGTGCCAGCAGTGAAGCGGAGGCGGTCGGCACAGATACGCAGTATTTT.

V and J are TRBV24-1 and TRBJ1-2; 8 bases are a match to TRBD1. The germline V gene has CDR1 KGHDR and CDR2 SFDVKD. V lost 4 bases to trimming and J lost 8 bases; unmatched junction nucleotides: 8. This CDR3 is 14 amino acids long. DNA of the CDR3: TGTGCCACCAGTGACAGGACAGGGTACAGAGGCTACACCTTC. Its protein is CATSDRTGYRGYTF.

The chain links TRBV7-2 to TRBJ1-1; possibly TRBD1 for D (6 bases). The germline V gene has CDR1 SGHTA and CDR2 FQGNSA. CDR3 size: 14 residues. V was trimmed by 1 base and J by 7 bases, leaving 13 bases between them. Here the CDR3 DNA reads TGTGCCAGCAGCTTAGAGAACAGGGTGGGTGAAGCTTTCTTT. Protein sequence: CASSLENRVGEAFF.

This rearrangement joins TRBV3-1 (or the pseudogene TRBV3-2) to TRBJ1-2, with TRBD1 matching over 8 bases. V lost 4 bases to trimming and J lost 6 bases; unmatched junction nucleotides: 4. The CDR3 is 13 residues long. Per the germline V gene, CDR1 is LGHDT and CDR2 is YNNKEL (reference sequence). The DNA of the CDR3 is TGTGCCAGCAGCCTTAGGACAGGGAATGGCTACACCTTC. Its protein product is CASSLRTGNGYTF.

V gene TRBV6-1 combines with J gene TRBJ1-2; maybe TRBD1 (6 bases). The CDR3 is 13 amino acids. The ends were cut back, 2 bases at V and 8 bases at J, with 12 bases in the middle. Germline V lookup: CDR1 MNHNS, CDR2 SASEGT. CDR3 region: CASSESRGRGYTF. CDR3 DNA: TGTGCCAGCAGTGAATCCAGGGGACGCGGCTACACCTTC.

The CDR3 DNA reads TGTGCCTGGAGTTTCTCCGGGACAGGGGCCTACAATGAGCAGTTCTTC. Translated: CAWSFSGTGAYNEQFF. The J gene is TRBJ2-1, the V gene TRBV30, with 10 bases lining up with TRBD1. CDR1 is GTSNPN and CDR2 is SVGIG in the germline V gene (reference sequence). The CDR3 is made up of 16 amino acids. With 2 bases clipped from V and 2 bases from J, the junction kept 6 bases outside the gene matches. Drawing the rest from reference TRBV30 and TRBJ2-1, the complete variable domain is SQTIHQWPATLVQPVGSPLSLECTVEGTSNPNLYWYRQAAGRGLQLLFYSVGIGQISSEVPQNLSASRPQDRQFILSSKKLLLSDSGFYLCAWSFSGTGAYNEQFFGPGTRLTVL.

Here the CDR3 reads CASSLGLRESGSPLHF. The DNA of the CDR3 is TGCGCCAGCAGCCTGGGTTTGCGGGAAAGTGGATCACCCCTCCACTTT. This chain joins TRBV5-1 and TRBJ1-6; D ambiguous. The germline gives CDR1 SGHRS, CDR2 YFSETQ. V lost 4 bases, J lost 10 bases, and 21 bases lay in between. CDR3 length: 16 residues.

The chain employs TRBV6-2 or TRBV6-3 and TRBJ2-7, with 7 nucleotides matching TRBD1. Looked up from germline, CDR1 is MNHEY and CDR2 is SVGEGT. V lost 2 bases and J lost 6; bases outside the gene matches: 10. The CDR3 is made up of 15 amino acids. This CDR3 is CASSYLPGGLAEQYF. CDR3 bases: TGTGCCAGCAGTTACCTCCCAGGGGGTCTTGCCGAGCAGTACTTC.

The rearrangement joins TRBV5-6 to TRBJ2-1, with TRBD2 identical over 12 bases. The CDR3 has 18 residues. V trimming: 3 bases; J trimming: 5 bases; junction bases outside the gene matches: 12. Germline CDR1 and CDR2: SGHDT and YYEEEE. The CDR3 protein is CASSSQTSGGTKDNEQFF. DNA for the CDR3: TGTGCCAGCAGCTCGCAGACTAGCGGGGGCACTAAGGACAATGAGCAGTTCTTC.

The V and J genes are TRBV18 and TRBJ1-1, with D unclear. The V end lost 8 bases, the J end lost 1 base, and 14 bases lay between the germline ends. CDR1 and CDR2 from the germline V gene are KGHSH and LQKENI. This CDR3 is 14 amino acids long. The CDR3: CASQPGAGNTEAFF. In nucleotides, the CDR3 is TGTGCCAGCCAGCCCGGAGCGGGGAACACTGAAGCTTTCTTT.

This chain links TRBV6-5 with TRBJ2-1; the D is unclear. V lost 8 bases, J lost 8 bases, and 10 bases lay in between. This CDR3 region has 11 residues. Per germline, CDR1 MNHEY and CDR2 SVGAGI. CDR3 nucleotides: TGTGCCAGCCGCTGGCAGGATGAGCAGTTCTTC. This encodes CASRWQDEQFF.

V is TRBV5-8 and J is TRBJ2-6; D unclear. Germline loops: CDR1 SGHTS, CDR2 YDEGEE. There are 18 residues in the CDR3. The V end was cut by 0 bases, the J end by 0 bases, with 13 bases between. CDR3 sequence: CASSLGVSPLSGANVLTF. CDR3 nucleotides: TGTGCCAGCAGCTTGGGCGTATCCCCTCTCTCTGGGGCCAACGTCCTGACTTTC.

The chain couples TRBV5-5 to TRBJ2-4, with 7 bases identical to TRBD1. J gave up 1 base and V 1 base, and 2 bases lay outside the gene matches. This CDR3 has 15 residues. Germline values: CDR1 SGHKS, CDR2 YYEKEE (reference sequence). The DNA of the CDR3 is TGTGCCAGCAGCTTGAACAGGGGTGCCAAAAACATTCAGTACTTC. This gives the protein CASSLNRGAKNIQYF.

The chain has TRBV4-3 and TRBJ2-7, with 12 bases fitting TRBD2. The germline gives CDR1 LGHNA, CDR2 YSLEER. Trimming cost V 0 bases and J 4 bases; bases outside gene matches: 10. The CDR3 runs 18 residues. This CDR3 is CASSQDRGASGGEYEQYF. CDR3 bases: TGCGCCAGCAGCCAAGATCGGGGAGCTAGCGGGGGGGAATACGAGCAGTACTTC.

V usage is TRBV7-8 and J usage is TRBJ1-2; possibly TRBD1 for D (6 bases). Trimming left V 2 bases short and J 4 bases short, with 11 bases between. The CDR3 totals 14 residues. CDR1 and CDR2 (germline): SGHVS, FQNEAQ. CDR3: CASSLLLTGYGYTF. CDR3 sequence (DNA): TGTGCCAGCAGCTTACTTCTGACAGGCTATGGCTACACCTTC.

The chain carries TRBV4-1 and TRBJ1-2; D gene uncertain. Germline CDR1 reads MGHRA; CDR2 reads YSYEKL. The CDR3 spans 15 residues. Trimming took 0 bases from V and 5 from J, leaving 13 bases between them. CDR3 in DNA: TGCGCCAGCAGCCAAGAAGTCCAGGCCACATATGGCTACACCTTC. Its protein is CASSQEVQATYGYTF.

The chain combines TRBV9 with TRBJ2-1; no reliable D call. This CDR3 is built from 15 residues. Germline lookup yields CDR1 SGDLS and CDR2 YYNGEE. The V gene lost 0 bases and the J gene lost 0 bases, with 7 bases spanning the gap. The CDR3: CASSVGRSSYNEQFF. The CDR3 coding sequence is TGTGCCAGCAGCGTAGGCCGGAGCTCCTACAATGAGCAGTTCTTC. Full variable domain (rest looked up from reference TRBV9 and TRBJ2-1): DSGVTQTPKHLITATGQRVTLRCSPRSGDLSVYWYQQSLDQGLQFLIQYYNGEERAKGNILERFSAQQFPDLHSELNLSSLELGDSALYFCASSVGRSSYNEQFFGPGTRLTVL.

The J gene is TRBJ1-1, the V gene TRBV25-1; D gene unclear. The V end lost 6 bases, the J end lost 7 bases, and 21 bases lay between the germline ends. This CDR3 region has 15 residues. The germline V gene encodes CDR1 MGHDK and CDR2 SYGVNS. Here the CDR3 reads CASSLGIGRENEAFF. CDR3 nucleotide sequence: TGTGCCAGCAGCTTAGGAATAGGGAGGGAGAATGAAGCTTTCTTT.

DNA of the CDR3: TGTGCCAGCAGCTTGGCCGGGCTAGCGGGTGCAACAGATACGCAGTATTTT. Translation gives CASSLAGLAGATDTQYF. The chain has TRBV5-5 and TRBJ2-3; 8 nucleotides align to TRBD2. Germline V gives CDR1 SGHKS, CDR2 YYEKEE (reference sequence). The CDR3 spans 17 residues. V lost 0 bases to trimming and J lost 3 bases; unmatched junction nucleotides: 9.

The V call is TRBV2, the J call TRBJ1-1, with a weak D call TRBD1 (5 bases). CDR1 is SNHLY and CDR2 is FYNNEI in the germline V gene. This CDR3 is 13 amino acids long. V was cut by 0 bases and J by 9 bases, with 11 bases left in between. The CDR3 DNA reads TGTGCCAGCAGTGAAGCGCAAACAGGAAAAGCTTTCTTT. Its translation is CASSEAQTGKAFF. Based on the CDR3 plus reference TRBV2 and TRBJ1-1, the full variable domain is EPEVTQTPSHQVTQMGQEVILRCVPISNHLYFYWYRQILGQKVEFLVSFYNNEISEKSEIFDDQFSVERPDGSNFTLKIRSTKLEDSAMYFCASSEAQTGKAFFGQGTRLTVV.

This clone was detected only once. The chain links TRBV6-2 or TRBV6-3 to TRBJ2-7; the match to TRBD1 covers 9 bases. The germline gives CDR1 MNHEY, CDR2 SVGEGT. The CDR3 sequence is 16 residues long. V was clipped by 5 bases and J by 5 bases; unmatched bases: 13. CDR3 bases: TGTGCCAGCAGTAGTTCCGGGACAGGGTCAGAGAACGAGCAGTACTTC. Protein product: CASSSSGTGSENEQYF.

V and J are TRBV5-1 and TRBJ1-1, with D maybe TRBD1 (6 bases). This CDR3 spans 22 amino acids. Trimming removed 0 bases from V and 0 bases from J, with 30 bases in between. The germline V gene has CDR1 SGHRS and CDR2 YFSETQ. CDR3 in amino acids: CASSLVSPFRLDRLYLNTEAFF. As DNA, the CDR3 is TGCGCCAGCAGCTTGGTATCCCCTTTTCGGTTGGACAGATTATATCTGAACACTGAAGCTTTCTTT.

V gene TRBV11-3 combines with J gene TRBJ2-1; perhaps TRBD1 as D (5 bases). V was pared by 0 bases and J by 6 bases, with 6 bases between. This CDR3 spans 13 amino acids. Germline-derived CDR1 and CDR2 are SGHNT and YENEEA. The chain's CDR3 is CASSLETANEQFF. CDR3 nucleotides: TGTGCCAGCAGCTTAGAGACAGCCAATGAGCAGTTCTTC. Using reference TRBV11-3 and TRBJ2-1 for the parts outside the CDR3, the full variable domain is EAGVVQSPRYKIIEKKQPVAFWCNPISGHNTLYWYLQNLGQGPELLIRYENEEAVDDSQLPKDRFSAERLKGVDSTLKIQPAELGDSAVYLCASSLETANEQFFGPGTRLTVL.

The V and J genes are TRBV6-4 and TRBJ2-7, with 10 bases fitting TRBD2. Germline CDR1 is MRHNA and CDR2 is SNTAGT. V gave up 6 bases and J gave up 1 base; unmatched junction bases: 6. The CDR3 is 15 amino acids. The CDR3 loop is CASRPRLAGSYEQYF. The CDR3 DNA reads as TGTGCCAGCAGGCCCAGACTAGCGGGTTCCTACGAGCAGTACTTC.

The genes are TRBV7-2 and TRBJ1-1; no reliable D call. Trimming took off 3 bases at V and 11 bases at J, with 22 bases between the two ends. Germline V gives CDR1 SGHTA, CDR2 FQGNSA. The CDR3 sequence is 15 residues long. CDR3 loop: CASSLRNRDSGSAFF. The DNA of the CDR3 is TGTGCCAGCAGCTTGAGAAATCGAGACTCCGGGTCGGCTTTCTTT.